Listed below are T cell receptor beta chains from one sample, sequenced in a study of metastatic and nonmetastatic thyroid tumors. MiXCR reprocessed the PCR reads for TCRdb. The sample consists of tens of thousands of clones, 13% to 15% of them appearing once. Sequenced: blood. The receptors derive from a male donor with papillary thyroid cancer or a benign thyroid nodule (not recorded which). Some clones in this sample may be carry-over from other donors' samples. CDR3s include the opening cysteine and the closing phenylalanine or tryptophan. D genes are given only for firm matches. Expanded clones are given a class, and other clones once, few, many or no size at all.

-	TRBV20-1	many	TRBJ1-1	TGCAGTGCTAGAGACGGCAGGGAAACTGAAGCTTTCTTT	CSARDGRETEAFF
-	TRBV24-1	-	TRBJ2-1	TGTGCCACCAGTGATTTGGGGCACCGGTCCTACAATGAGCAGTTCTTC	CATSDLGHRSYNEQFF
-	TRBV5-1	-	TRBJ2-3	TGCGCCAGCAGCTTAGGATACAGTGGAGTGCAAGGAGATACGCAGTATTTT	CASSLGYSGVQGDTQYF
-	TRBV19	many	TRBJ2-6	TGTGCCAGTCACTCGATGTCTGGGGCCAACGTCCTGACTTTC	CASHSMSGANVLTF
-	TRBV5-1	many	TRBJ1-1	TGCGCCAGCAGCTTGGTAGGACTGAACACTGAAGCTTTCTTT	CASSLVGLNTEAFF
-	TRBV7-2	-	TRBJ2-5	TGTGCCAGAAGATTAGAGGTATACGGGATGGAAGAGACCCAGTACTTC	CARRLEVYGMEETQYF
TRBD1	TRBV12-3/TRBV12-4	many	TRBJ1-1	TGTGCCAGCAGCACTCCGGGACAGGGGGCGGCCACTGAAGCTTTCTTT	CASSTPGQGAATEAFF
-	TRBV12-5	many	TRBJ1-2	TGTGCTAGTGGGCCTGAGTGGCTGCCGAGGGATGGCTACACCTTC	CASGPEWLPRDGYTF
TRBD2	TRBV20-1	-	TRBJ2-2	TGCAGTGCTAGAGATCACCTAGCGGGGGGTGCAAGGGAGCTGTTTTTT	CSARDHLAGGARELFF
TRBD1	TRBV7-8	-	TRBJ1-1	TGTGCCAGCATCATATCACAGGGGGACACTGAAGCTTTCTTT	CASIISQGDTEAFF
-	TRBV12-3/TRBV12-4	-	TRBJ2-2	TGTGCCAGCAGTTTTTTGGGGTCGTCCGGGGAGCTGTTTTTT	CASSFLGSSGELFF
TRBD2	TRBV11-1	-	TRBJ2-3	TGTGCCAGCAGCTCTGGACTAGCGGGAGGGCCTGTCTCCTATACGCAGTATTTT	CASSSGLAGGPVSYTQYF
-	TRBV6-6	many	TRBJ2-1	TGTGCCAGCAGTTACGGCCAGTGGGTGGACGATGAGCAGTTCTTC	CASSYGQWVDDEQFF
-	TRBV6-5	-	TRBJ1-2	TGTGCCAGCAGTTATGAGGGGATCTATGTCTACACCTTC	CASSYEGIYVYTF
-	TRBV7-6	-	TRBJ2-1	TGTGCCAGCAGCAAACTTAGCGAGGGTCAGGTGGATGAGCAGTTCTTC	CASSKLSEGQVDEQFF
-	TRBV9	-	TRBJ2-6	TGTGCCAGCAGTCATAGCGGAGGCTATGCTGGGGCCAACGTCCTGACTTTC	CASSHSGGYAGANVLTF
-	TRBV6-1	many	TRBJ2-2	TGTGCCAGCAGTGGGGGCGGGGAGCTGTTTTTT	CASSGGGELFF
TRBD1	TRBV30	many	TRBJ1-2	TGTGCCTGGAGCCTTGACAGGGCCTATGGCTACACCTTC	CAWSLDRAYGYTF
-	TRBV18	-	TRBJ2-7	TGTGCCATCTCACCGTATCTCACAGGGCGAGGCTCCTACGAGCAGTACTTC	CAISPYLTGRGSYEQYF
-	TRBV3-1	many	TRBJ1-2	TGTGCCAGCAGCCAAGGAGCAATCTATGGCTACACCTTC	CASSQGAIYGYTF
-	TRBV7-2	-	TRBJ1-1	TGTGCCAGCAGCATCACGGACGTTGAAGCTTTCTTT	CASSITDVEAFF
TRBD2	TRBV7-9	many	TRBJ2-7	TGTGCCAGCAGCTTAGCAAGCGGGGGTTGGGGGGAGCAGTACTTC	CASSLASGGWGEQYF
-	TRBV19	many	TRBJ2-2	TGTGCCAGTAGTATAAACCTTAACACCGGGGAGCTGTTTTTT	CASSINLNTGELFF